Below, 15 T cell receptor beta chains from the same sample are listed, as sequenced in a study of blood T cell repertoires in COVID-19. TCRdb's copy holds only in-frame clones and misses some; the assay was immunoSEQ multiplex PCR. The table records some 490,000 clones, 70% to 90% of them present only once. The sample taken for sequencing was peripheral blood. These receptors all stem from a human donor in a cohort sampled during active COVID-19.

The chain combines TRBV11-2 with TRBJ2-5; D possibly corresponds to TRBD2 (6 bases). V gave up 7 bases and J gave up 7 bases, with 16 bases separating them. In germline, CDR1 is SGHAT, CDR2 FQNNGV. The CDR3 has 13 amino acids. The CDR3 nucleotides are TGTGCCAGCACCCAGGGACTTTCAGCGACCCAGTACTTC. Amino acids: CASTQGLSATQYF.

V is TRBV18 and J is TRBJ2-3; 11 bases are a match to TRBD2. Germline CDR1 is KGHSH and CDR2 is LQKENI. The CDR3 is made up of 17 amino acids. The ends lost 3 bases at V and 2 bases at J; junction bases unmatched: 7. The CDR3 DNA follows: TGTGCCAGCTCACCTTACGGGACTAGCGGTATCACAGATACGCAGTATTTT. Translating it yields CASSPYGTSGITDTQYF. Using reference TRBV18 and TRBJ2-3 for the parts outside the CDR3, the full variable domain is NAGVMQNPRHLVRRRGQEARLRCSPMKGHSHVYWYRQLPEEGLKFMVYLQKENIIDESGMPKERFSAEFPKEGPSILRIQQVVRGDSAAYFCASSPYGTSGITDTQYFGPGTRLTVL.

Worth noting for this clone: At one end the junction does not follow the germline gene, possibly because of a read error. This chain uses TRBV7-2 with TRBJ2-7, with D perhaps matching TRBD1 (6 bases). Germline CDR1 and CDR2: SGHTA and FQGNSA. The CDR3 length is 15 residues. For the CDR3, the DNA is TGTGCCAGCAGCGTAGCAGGGGTCCCCCCCTACGAGCAGTACTTC. Its translation: CASSVAGVPPYEQYF.

This rearrangement joins TRBV10-3 to TRBJ1-3; 9 bases fit TRBD1. The CDR3 consists of 16 residues. The germline gives CDR1 ENHRY, CDR2 SYGVKD. The J segment lost 3 bases and the V segment lost 4 bases, leaving 7 bases of the junction unmatched. CDR3 protein: CAISAYRGQNGNTIYF. CDR3 bases: TGTGCCATCAGTGCCTACAGGGGGCAAAATGGAAACACCATATATTTT.

The chain uses TRBV10-3 and TRBJ2-7, with D hard to call. Germline V gene data show CDR1 as ENHRY and CDR2 as SYGVKD. This CDR3 has 16 amino acids. With 0 bases removed from V and 2 bases from J, the gap between germline ends came to 14 bases. This chain's CDR3 is CAISESTPGEPYEQYF. DNA of the CDR3: TGTGCCATCAGTGAGTCAACGCCTGGAGAACCCTACGAGCAGTACTTC.

This sequence joins TRBV9 and TRBJ2-6; weak D call: TRBD1 (6 bases). The CDR3 sequence is 17 residues long. In germline, CDR1 is SGDLS, CDR2 YYNGEE. Trimming pared 3 bases from V and 4 bases from J, leaving 17 bases between. CDR3 DNA: TGTGCCAGCAGCGCCCGGGACATTGGAGAGGGGGCCAACGTCCTGACTTTC. It encodes CASSARDIGEGANVLTF.

This chain uses TRBV6-5 with TRBJ1-1, with a weak D call TRBD1 (5 bases). This CDR3 has 12 amino acids. Trimming left V 6 bases short and J 11 bases short, with 16 bases between. Germline CDR1 is MNHEY and CDR2 is SVGAGI. CDR3 nucleotide sequence: TGTGCCAGCAGGGACACCACCAAGGAGGCTTTCTTT. Its protein is CASRDTTKEAFF.

The chain is built from TRBV19 and TRBJ2-1; 12 nucleotides agree with TRBD2. The germline V gene has CDR1 LNHDA and CDR2 SQIVND (reference sequence). CDR3 size: 17 residues. Unmatched junction bases numbered 6, after V lost 2 bases and J lost 4 bases. This chain's CDR3 is CASSILGTSGPYNEQFF. The CDR3 DNA follows: TGTGCCAGTAGTATACTAGGGACTAGCGGGCCTTACAATGAGCAGTTCTTC. The variable domain in full, completed from reference TRBV19 and TRBJ2-1, reads DGGITQSPKYLFRKEGQNVTLSCEQNLNHDAMYWYRQDPGQGLRLIYYSQIVNDFQKGDIAEGYSVSREKKESFPLTVTSAQKNPTAFYLCASSILGTSGPYNEQFFGPGTRLTVL.

The J gene is TRBJ2-5, the V gene TRBV7-2; the match to TRBD2 covers 8 bases. Germline values: CDR1 SGHTA, CDR2 FQGNSA. The CDR3 totals 16 residues. The V gene end was trimmed by 2 bases and the J gene end by 2 bases; junction bases not matched to a gene: 7. CDR3 in DNA: TGTGCCAGCAGCTTAAGGCTAGCGGGTGTGCAAGAGACCCAGTACTTC. Translation: CASSLRLAGVQETQYF. The variable domain in full, with the rest retrieved from reference TRBV7-2 and TRBJ2-5, is GAGVSQSPSNKVTEKGKDVELRCDPISGHTALYWYRQSLGQGLEFLIYFQGNSAPDKSGLPSDRFSAERTGGSVSTLTIQRTQQEDSAVYLCASSLRLAGVQETQYFGPGTRLLVL.

The J gene is TRBJ2-7, the V gene TRBV7-3; perhaps TRBD1 as D (6 bases). V lost 2 bases, J lost 2 bases, and 13 bases lay in between. The CDR3 length is 15 residues. CDR1 is SGHTA and CDR2 is FQGTGA in the germline V gene. The chain's CDR3 is CASSLRGHLPYEQYF. The CDR3 nucleotides read TGTGCCAGCAGCTTACGGGGACACCTACCCTACGAGCAGTACTTC.

This chain connects TRBV30 to TRBJ1-5; maybe TRBD1 (5 bases). V lost 2 bases, J lost 5 bases, and 13 bases lay in between. This CDR3 comprises 14 residues. The germline CDR1 and CDR2 sequences are GTSNPN and SVGIG (reference sequence). CDR3 in amino acids: CAWSLGGKDQPQHF. The CDR3 DNA follows: TGTGCCTGGAGTTTGGGGGGGAAAGATCAGCCCCAGCATTTT.

The CDR3 DNA sequence: TGTGCCAGCAGTTCCCCTGCAACAGGGGGTAGGGGCTACACCTTC. Translation gives CASSSPATGGRGYTF. The rearrangement joins TRBV6-2 or TRBV6-3 to TRBJ1-2; TRBD1 agrees at 8 bases. The CDR3 contains 15 residues. J lost 8 bases, V lost 4 bases, and 12 bases had no gene match. Germline values: CDR1 MNHEY, CDR2 SVGEGT.

The J gene is TRBJ2-7, the V gene TRBV29-1; tentative D call: TRBD2 (6 bases). The V end was cut by 6 bases, the J end by 5 bases, with 11 bases between. The CDR3 is 11 residues long. Germline V gene data show CDR1 as SQVTM and CDR2 as ANQGSEA. CDR3 DNA sequence: TGCAGCGTAAGGAGGGCCCACGAGCAGTACTTC. This gives the protein CSVRRAHEQYF.

The rearrangement links TRBV21-1 to TRBJ2-3; the table's D call of TRBD2 was not tested on the DNA. TRBV21-1 is deemed a pseudogene. The CDR3 runs 16 residues. The DNA of the CDR3 is TGTGCCAGCAGCAGCCCGCAGGACTGGCCTTGGTATACGCAGTATTTT. Translation gives CASSSPQDWPWYTQYF.

This clone was recorded only once. This rearrangement joins TRBV19 to TRBJ2-1; 12 bases agree with TRBD2. Trimming at V came to 3 bases and at J to 6 bases, leaving 6 bases not matched to a gene. CDR3 size: 16 residues. Germline CDR1 and CDR2: LNHDA and SQIVND (reference sequence). In DNA form, the CDR3 reads TGTGCCAGTAGTATTCGACTAGCGGGAGCCCCCAATGAGCAGTTCTTC. Its translation: CASSIRLAGAPNEQFF.